This TCR beta chain was recovered during a study of blood T cells in healthy people across ages (dated by TCRdb to between 2014 and 2016). About the full investigation: Template switching captured roughly one uniquely barcoded TCR beta cDNA molecule per two T cells in model experiments. The study measured age-related changes in TCR beta repertoire diversity using deep sequencing normalized with unique cDNA molecular identifiers. Donors were grouped into four age groups: young (average roughly 17 years), middle-aged (39), aged (around 60) and long-lived (about 89). To avoid experimental bias, donors of different ages were randomly spread across the sequencing lanes. Two additional independent replicas of 1 million unique cDNA reads from the same blood draw were analyzed for two donors (one aged 18 to 30 and one aged 80 or older).

What the work shows at the level of the full study, not this receptor alone: Bulk unsorted PBMC profiling prevented conclusive comparison of naive and antigen-experienced compartments. Estimates of total diversity based on one million sequenced T cells were considered lower bounds and underestimates. As age increased, observed TCR beta diversity per million T cells dropped in a roughly linear way, and a significant reduction was already evident by age about 36. The CMV infection status of donors was not known, potentially confounding age-related changes in expanded clonotypes. Compared with the aged group, more naive CD4+ T cells, fewer expanded clones and increased TCR diversity were shown by the long-lived group, suggesting age selection. The percentage of naive T cells measured by flow cytometry correlated strongly with observed TCR beta diversity.

The protocol used for the library was 5' RACE. TCRdb names Illumina HiSeq 2500 as the instrument used. A second PCR of about 6 to 12 cycles was run with a J-beta primer mix and a sample-barcoded 5' primer. A template-switch 5' adaptor carrying 12 random nucleotides introduced a unique molecular identifier onto each TCR beta cDNA molecule. At least 2.5 million CDR3-containing paired-end reads were obtained from each sample. First-strand cDNA was synthesized from all RNA with the Mint cDNA synthesis kit, primed by a TRBC-specific oligonucleotide. All cDNA was treated with uracil-DNA glycosylase and then went through a first 18-cycle PCR with the universal primers M1SS and BC2_uni_R. Turning to the authors' computational methods: Each sample was normalized by randomly selecting 1 million high-quality reads, each carrying a distinct molecular identifier. Instead of being binned into consensus sequences, reads with shared molecular identifiers were discarded. CDR3 identification, clonotype clustering and error correction used MiTCR with a Q25 quality threshold and the strictest error-elimination algorithm. A nonparametric unseen species model with Euler transformation was used to estimate a lower bound on total TCR beta diversity. Starting from the raw public reads, TCRdb applied fastp trimming at Q25, assembled clones with MiXCR and retained in-frame beta chains. Rows with a matching CDR3 protein are joined into one entry that keeps the most common DNA and genes. These V and J calls originate from TCRdb's pipeline instead of the authors' own analysis. This sample has 1.5 million or so distinct CDR3 sequences in its table, and approximately 43% of those were observed once. The biggest ten clones account for about 4% of the sample.

Systemically healthy Caucasian individuals from Russia, roughly 40 in total and aged roughly 6 to 95 years, were included as donors. Each donor gave 8 to 10 milliliters of peripheral blood, drawn into EDTA-treated Vacutainer tubes. Ficoll-Paque density-gradient centrifugation was used to isolate PBMCs, with at least 6.5 million per sample. Total RNA, at least 6 micrograms per sample, was extracted from PBMCs with Trizol reagent. Naive CD45RAhigh/CD27high T cell percentages were measured by flow cytometry on a PBMC aliquot from every donor. Deletion took 2 bases off V and 10 bases off J, with a span of 11 bases between the germline ends. The germline V gene sets CDR1 to MNHEY and CDR2 to SVGEGT. The cysteine opens and the phenylalanine closes a CDR3 of 12 amino acids. Solely the CDR3 DNA is kept, with 36 bases framed from the first base. Concerning this clonotype: Its antigen target is currently unknown. No qualities accompany the bases; no much larger clone lies one base away.

Sequences were obtained from blood. This TCR came from a woman under 30 in good health. The V gene is TRBV6-2 or TRBV6-3 and the J gene is TRBJ1-2, with the D gene call left open. CDR3 loop: CASSYLGGLYTF. The DNA sequence is TGTGCCAGCAGTTACCTCGGAGGTCTCTACACCTTC.